These 6 T cell receptor beta chains were all obtained from the same sample, sequenced in a study of CXCR3-negative and CXCR3-positive naive CD8 T cells. Whole-study results and caveats: Naive cells positive for CXCR3 carried more hydrophobic TRB CDR3s than CXCR3-negative ones.

The authors prepared UMI-labeled TRB cDNA libraries by 5' RACE. TCRdb re-called the 5' RACE reads, yielding one record per CDR3 amino acid sequence without DNA. The sample holds around 88,000 distinct CDR3 sequences. Antigen specificity for these receptors is unknown. The material sequenced was naive CXCR3+ CD8+ T cells from blood. Subset in this sample: CD45RO-CCR7+CD27+CD95- naive CD8+ T cells expressing CXCR3 (TNR3+). These receptor sequences come from a human donor in good health. Some clones in this sample may be carry-over from other donors' samples.

The chain links TRBV20-1 to TRBJ2-2; with no DNA, the TCRdb D assignment of TRBD1 cannot be verified. The CDR3 has 15 residues. Germline CDR1 DFQATT, CDR2 SNEGSKA (reference sequence). The CDR3: CSAEVGGSNTGELFF.

This sequence joins TRBV6-2 or TRBV6-3 and TRBJ2-1; TCRdb's D call, TRBD2, is unchecked because there is no DNA. This CDR3 is built from 14 residues. Germline V gene lookup returns CDR1 MNHEY and CDR2 SVGEGT. CDR3: CASSPGLFYNEQFF.

The chain has TRBV4-3 and TRBJ2-1; lacking DNA, the TRBD2 call made by TCRdb goes unchecked. The V gene's germline CDR1 is LGHNA and CDR2 YSLEER. The length of the CDR3 is 16 residues. The CDR3 region is CASSQEAPGTVNEQFF.

This chain joins TRBV15 and TRBJ2-2; the TCRdb call, TRBD2, lacks DNA for checking. CDR3 length equals 16 residues. From germline, CDR1 is LNHNV and CDR2 YYDKDF (reference sequence). The CDR3 reads CATSPPRGGGTGELFF.

The rearrangement links TRBV20-1 to TRBJ2-7; TCRdb's D call of TRBD1 is untestable without DNA. This CDR3 region has 15 residues. The germline V gene has CDR1 DFQATT and CDR2 SNEGSKA (reference sequence). The CDR3 sequence: CSVDYGGGSSYEQYF.

The CDR3 region is CASSLEGAGGLNEQFF. The chain employs TRBV28 and TRBJ2-1; the TRBD1 assignment by TCRdb is unverifiable without DNA. CDR1 and CDR2 (germline): MDHEN, SYDVKM. The CDR3 runs to 16 residues.